These 8 T cell receptor beta chains came from one sample sequenced in a study of T-cell reconstitution after alpha-beta-depleted transplantation in children (dated by TCRdb to 2016 to 2017). Library preparation was by PCR. These reads were obtained on an Illumina HiSeq 2500. To normalize quantification of the TCRbeta repertoire, the TCR libraries were built with molecular barcoding that relied on unique molecular identifiers. The public reads were quality trimmed at Q25 with fastp and then assembled into clones with MiXCR by TCRdb, keeping productive beta chains. When rows share a CDR3 protein, they turn into one entry using the most common DNA and genes. In all, the sample holds approximately 270,000 distinct CDR3 sequences, and roughly a quarter of those were seen once. 4% to 5.5% of the sample goes to the ten largest clones. The sample's treatment or condition label is to be understood as: allogeneic hematopoietic cell transplantation with graft depleted of TCRalphabeta T cells and CD19 B cells.

The input for sequencing was PBMCs, mostly from graft donor cells, taken 360 days after TCRalphabeta/CD19-depleted stem cell transplant. The source is a female patient aged 2-15 years who had a stem cell transplant for congenital amegakaryocytic thrombocytopenia, so the T cells may come from the graft donor.

The V and J genes are TRBV5-8 and TRBJ2-5; D gene uncertain. Deletions cut 2 bases from V and 3 bases from J, with 5 bases between. Germline V gene lookup returns CDR1 SGHTS and CDR2 YDEGEE. The CDR3 is 12 amino acids. The DNA of the CDR3 is TGTGCCAGCAGCTTCGGAAAAGAGACCCAGTACTTC. It is translated as CASSFGKETQYF.

V is TRBV6-2 or TRBV6-3 and J is TRBJ2-7; 7 bases align to TRBD1. The CDR3 is 13 residues long. From germline, CDR1 is MNHEY and CDR2 SVGEGT. V dropped 10 bases and J dropped 3; count of bases not matched to a gene: 9. CDR3 bases: TGTGCCACCATACAGGGGATCAGCTACGAGCAGTACTTC. It encodes CATIQGISYEQYF.

This sequence joins TRBV7-6 and TRBJ2-2; 8 bases fit TRBD1. Losses at the gene ends were 6 bases for V and 3 bases for J; bases not matched to a gene: 3. CDR1 and CDR2 from the germline V gene are SGHVS and FNYEAQ. This CDR3 has 14 amino acids. This CDR3 is CASRGTGYTGELFF. The CDR3 DNA follows: TGTGCCAGCAGGGGGACAGGCTACACCGGGGAGCTGTTTTTT.

This clonotype showed up just a few times. The chain couples TRBV5-4 to TRBJ2-3, with 12 bases lining up with TRBD2. Trimming cost V 4 bases and J 5 bases; bases outside gene matches: 5. The CDR3 consists of 15 residues. Per germline, CDR1 SGHNT and CDR2 YYREEE (reference sequence). The CDR3 spells CASSALAGGEDTQYF. CDR3 bases: TGTGCCAGCAGCGCTCTAGCGGGAGGGGAAGATACGCAGTATTTT.

Only a few counts were recorded for this clonotype. J is TRBJ2-1 and V is TRBV4-3; D perhaps matches TRBD2 (5 bases). Germline V gene sequence: CDR1 LGHNA, CDR2 YSLEER. The ends were cut back, 4 bases at V and 4 bases at J, with 5 bases in the middle. This CDR3 comprises 12 residues. CDR3 sequence: CASSREYNEQFF. In nucleotides, the CDR3 is TGCGCCAGCAGCCGGGAGTACAATGAGCAGTTCTTC.

This clonotype has just a few counts. The chain has TRBV18 and TRBJ1-1; no clear D. Trimming left V 3 bases short and J 1 base short, with 12 bases between. The germline CDR1 and CDR2 sequences are KGHSH and LQKENI. The CDR3 extends over 15 amino acids. CDR3 DNA: TGTGCCAGCTCACCTTACAGTGTGGGGAACACTGAAGCTTTCTTT. Translating gives CASSPYSVGNTEAFF.

In this sample, this clonotype turned up many times. The chain joins TRBV29-1 to TRBJ2-1, with D hard to call. V was shortened by 6 bases and J by 6 bases, with 18 bases between the two germline ends. The CDR3 loop spans 14 amino acids. Germline V CDR1 and CDR2: SQVTM, ANQGSEA. The CDR3 nucleotides read TGCAGCGTCCGTTCTCTCGAGGCCTTCAATGAGCAGTTCTTC. The encoded protein is CSVRSLEAFNEQFF.

This clonotype has a handful of counts. CDR3 nucleotides: TGCGCCAGCAGCTTCACGGGCGGCCAAGAGACCCAGTACTTC. It is translated as CASSFTGGQETQYF. V and J are TRBV5-1 and TRBJ2-5, with D uncertain. The V end lost 2 bases, the J end lost 1 base, and 9 bases lay between the germline ends. This CDR3 spans 14 amino acids. Per the germline V gene, CDR1 is SGHRS and CDR2 is YFSETQ.